Below, 10 T cell receptor beta chains from the same sample are listed, as sequenced in a study of blood T cells in healthy people across ages (dated by TCRdb to about 2015). Libraries were built with 5' RACE. Sequenced on an Illumina HiSeq 2500. The second PCR ran for roughly 6 to 11 cycles and used a J-beta primer mix along with a sample-barcoded 5' primer. TCRdb itself trimmed the public reads at Q25 with fastp, ran MiXCR and retained productive beta chains. CDR3 protein sequences are deduplicated, and each keeps its most common genes and DNA. For this sample there are 1,100,000 or so distinct CDR3 sequences; 40% to 50% appear just once. The top ten clonotypes cover approximately 20% of the sample. Specimen: blood. These receptors originate from a woman aged 55-75 years in good health.

In DNA, the CDR3 is TGTGCCAGCACGTGGCGAAGTCAGGGGCTAGACCGTACCTCTGGGGCCAACGTCCTGACTTTC. The encoded protein is CASTWRSQGLDRTSGANVLTF. The chain has TRBV6-1 and TRBJ2-6; D is perhaps TRBD1 (6 bases). This CDR3 contains 21 residues. The V end was cut by 7 bases, the J end by 0 bases, with 28 bases between. Germline V gene lookup returns CDR1 MNHNS and CDR2 SASEGT.

The J gene is TRBJ2-3, the V gene TRBV6-1, with 9 bases fitting TRBD1. The V gene end was trimmed by 10 bases and the J gene end by 4 bases; junction bases not matched to a gene: 12. The germline V gene encodes CDR1 MNHNS and CDR2 SASEGT. This CDR3 contains 15 residues. CDR3 nucleotides: TGTGCCACCTGGAAACGGGGACAGGGTCCAGATACGCAGTATTTT. Translated, it gives CATWKRGQGPDTQYF.

With regard to this clonotype: One end of the junction fails to match germline, which may point to a read error. The rearrangement links TRBV15 to TRBJ2-1; tentatively, D is TRBD1 (6 bases). The CDR3 runs 16 residues. Per the germline V gene, CDR1 is LNHNV and CDR2 is YYDKDF (reference sequence). As DNA, the CDR3 is TGTGCCGCCAGCAGAGATCGGGACACTCCCGGCAATGAGCAGTTCTTC. Translation gives CAASRDRDTPGNEQFF.

This chain connects TRBV7-9 to TRBJ2-7; D gene uncertain. CDR1 and CDR2 (germline): SEHNR, FQNEAQ (reference sequence). The CDR3 runs to 13 residues. Trimming left V 5 bases short and J 4 bases short, with 12 bases between. CDR3 amino acids: CASSHPDKYEQYF. CDR3 DNA sequence: TGTGCCAGCAGCCACCCAGACAAGTACGAGCAGTACTTC.

The J gene is TRBJ2-3, the V gene TRBV6-5, with D unresolved. The CDR3 sequence is 15 residues long. V lost 1 base, J lost 4 bases, and 12 bases lay in between. Germline CDR1 MNHEY, CDR2 SVGAGI. The CDR3, as DNA: TGTGCCAGCAGTTACTTTAAGGAAAACGCAGATACGCAGTATTTT. As protein: CASSYFKENADTQYF.

The V and J genes are TRBV9 and TRBJ2-5; 8 bases align to TRBD1. The V gene's germline CDR1 is SGDLS and CDR2 YYNGEE. V lost 1 base, J lost 0 bases, and 11 bases stayed unmatched. The CDR3 totals 18 residues. The CDR3 loop reads CASSVQGQGGGYQETQYF. As DNA, the CDR3 is TGTGCCAGCAGCGTACAAGGACAGGGAGGAGGGTACCAAGAGACCCAGTACTTC.

This chain joins TRBV11-1 and TRBJ2-1; 12 bases are shared with TRBD2. The CDR3 spans 19 residues. Germline CDR1 is SGHAT and CDR2 is FQDESV (reference sequence). The junction had 15 bases not matched to a gene; V was cut back by 5 bases and J by 4 bases. The CDR3 loop is CASSLRTSGKISHYNEQFF. DNA of the CDR3: TGTGCCAGCAGCCTCCGGACTAGCGGGAAAATTTCCCATTACAATGAGCAGTTCTTC.

The chain uses TRBV6-1 and TRBJ1-6, with TRBD1 as a possible D gene (5 bases). This CDR3 spans 13 amino acids. CDR1 and CDR2 from the germline V gene are MNHNS and SASEGT. V lost 3 bases to trimming and J lost 10 bases, with 10 bases between them. CDR3 sequence (DNA): TGTGCCAGCAGTGACCCAGGGATCTCACCCCTCCACTTT. It codes for CASSDPGISPLHF.

The genes are TRBV19 and TRBJ1-5; D may be TRBD1 (6 bases). The V end lost 6 bases, the J end lost 1 base, and 13 bases lay between the germline ends. This CDR3 contains 15 residues. The V gene's germline CDR1 is LNHDA and CDR2 SQIVND (reference sequence). For the CDR3, the DNA is TGTGCCAGTAGGGAACAGGGAATAAGCAATCAGCCCCAGCATTTT. Amino acid sequence: CASREQGISNQPQHF.

The chain couples TRBV2 to TRBJ1-2; 12 positions agree with TRBD1. The germline gives CDR1 SNHLY, CDR2 FYNNEI. CDR3 length: 13 residues. Trimming took 4 bases from V and 12 from J; bases not matched to a gene: 6. The CDR3 nucleotides read TGTGCCAGCAGTGTCCGGGACAGGGGGCCTCACACCTTC. Protein: CASSVRDRGPHTF. Full variable domain (rest looked up from reference TRBV2 and TRBJ1-2): EPEVTQTPSHQVTQMGQEVILRCVPISNHLYFYWYRQILGQKVEFLVSFYNNEISEKSEIFDDQFSVERPDGSNFTLKIRSTKLEDSAMYFCASSVRDRGPHTFGSGTRLTVV.